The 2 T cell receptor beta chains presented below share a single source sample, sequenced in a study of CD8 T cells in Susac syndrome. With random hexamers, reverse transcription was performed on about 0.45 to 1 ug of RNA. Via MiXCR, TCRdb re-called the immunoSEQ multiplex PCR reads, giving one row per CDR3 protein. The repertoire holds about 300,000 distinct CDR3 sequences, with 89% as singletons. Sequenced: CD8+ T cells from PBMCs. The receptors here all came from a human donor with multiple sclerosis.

CDR3: CAWSVIRMGQTGELFF. In nucleotides, the CDR3 is TGTGCCTGGAGTGTAATCCGCATGGGGCAGACCGGGGAGCTGTTTTTT. This chain connects TRBV30 to TRBJ2-2; D possibly corresponds to TRBD1 (5 bases). This CDR3 spans 16 amino acids. Trimming left V 0 bases short and J 5 bases short, with 16 bases between. Looked up from germline, CDR1 is GTSNPN and CDR2 is SVGIG (reference sequence).

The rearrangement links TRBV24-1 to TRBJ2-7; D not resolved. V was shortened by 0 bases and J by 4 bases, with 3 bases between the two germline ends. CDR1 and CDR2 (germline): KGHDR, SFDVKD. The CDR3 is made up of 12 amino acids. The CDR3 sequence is CATSDLGYEQYF. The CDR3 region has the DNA TGTGCCACCAGTGATTTGGGTTACGAGCAGTACTTC.